The 30 T cell receptor beta chains presented below share a single source sample, sequenced in a study of cytomegalovirus exposure and HLA in healthy donors. The PCR was carried out with 60 Vbeta primers and 13 Jbeta primers. TCRdb's table, derived via immunoSEQ multiplex PCR, lists solely in-frame clones and lacks some. The sample records about 150,000 clones, more than 60% being singletons. Sequencing used PBMCs. The source is a young man in good health and CMV-seropositive.

This clone was seen only once. V usage is TRBV7-9 and J usage is TRBJ1-3, with a tentative D call TRBD1 (6 bases). CDR1 is SEHNR and CDR2 is FQNEAQ in the germline V gene (reference sequence). The CDR3 extends over 14 amino acids. V shed 5 bases and J shed 2 bases, with 10 bases lying between them. CDR3 loop: CASSAGQPGNTIYF. The CDR3 DNA sequence: TGTGCCAGCAGCGCAGGACAGCCTGGAAACACCATATATTTT.

The rearrangement links TRBV5-4 to TRBJ2-1; 7 nucleotides align to TRBD2. J gave up 7 bases and V 4 bases, and 14 bases lay outside the gene matches. The CDR3 sequence is 16 residues long. Germline-derived CDR1 and CDR2 are SGHNT and YYREEE (reference sequence). The CDR3 spells CASSGRGGGSRNEQFF. The CDR3 nucleotides are TGTGCCAGCAGCGGGCGGGGCGGCGGGAGTCGGAATGAGCAGTTCTTC.

V is TRBV7-9 and J is TRBJ2-7; 12 bases agree with TRBD2. Germline CDR1 is SEHNR and CDR2 is FQNEAQ (reference sequence). Unmatched junction bases numbered 8, after V lost 2 bases and J lost 9 bases. CDR3 size: 15 residues. CDR3 sequence reads: CASSLLKTSGSRQYF. CDR3 sequence (DNA): TGTGCCAGCAGCTTACTCAAGACTAGCGGGAGTCGGCAGTACTTC.

This clone was seen only a few times. This rearrangement joins TRBV2 to TRBJ2-1; D ambiguous. Trimming stripped 5 bases from V and 7 bases from J, with 15 bases between. CDR1 is SNHLY, CDR2 FYNNEI, per germline. There are 14 residues in the CDR3. The CDR3 DNA follows: TGTGCCAGCAGTAACGTAATCGCGGTAAATGAGCAGTTCTTC. Translation gives CASSNVIAVNEQFF. The full variable domain, rest sourced from reference TRBV2 and TRBJ2-1, is EPEVTQTPSHQVTQMGQEVILRCVPISNHLYFYWYRQILGQKVEFLVSFYNNEISEKSEIFDDQFSVERPDGSNFTLKIRSTKLEDSAMYFCASSNVIAVNEQFFGPGTRLTVL.

The chain combines TRBV9 with TRBJ2-5, with 10 bases lining up with TRBD2. CDR3 length: 18 amino acids. V trimming: 0 bases; J trimming: 1 base; junction bases outside the gene matches: 9. The germline CDR1 and CDR2 sequences are SGDLS and YYNGEE. CDR3 DNA sequence: TGTGCCAGCAGCGTAGCGGCTAGCGGGAGCTCGGCCCAAGAGACCCAGTACTTC. Its translation is CASSVAASGSSAQETQYF.

This clone was detected once. This chain links TRBV5-4 with TRBJ2-2; D call uncertain. Germline V lookup: CDR1 SGHNT, CDR2 YYREEE (reference sequence). CDR3 length: 11 amino acids. V was clipped by 4 bases and J by 5 bases, with 3 bases between them. The CDR3 nucleotides read TGTGCCAGCAGCCGGACCGGGGAGCTGTTTTTT. Protein product: CASSRTGELFF.

V usage is TRBV7-3 and J usage is TRBJ2-6; possible D gene TRBD1, 5 bases. V was clipped by 5 bases and J by 4 bases, with 12 bases between them. The germline gives CDR1 SGHTA, CDR2 FQGTGA. The CDR3 length is 15 residues. This CDR3 reads CASSATGTGANVLTF. The CDR3 bases are TGTGCCAGCAGCGCTACAGGAACCGGGGCCAACGTCCTGACTTTC.

V and J are TRBV27 and TRBJ1-5, with TRBD1 as a possible D gene (5 bases). The V end was cut by 3 bases, the J end by 5 bases, with 11 bases between. From germline, CDR1 is MNHEY and CDR2 SMNVEV (reference sequence). This CDR3 comprises 14 residues. The CDR3 protein is CASSFYGTHQPQHF. CDR3 in DNA: TGTGCCAGCAGTTTCTATGGGACTCATCAGCCCCAGCATTTT.

Details on this clone: A read error may produce the germline difference seen at one junction end. CDR3 DNA sequence: TGTGCTAGCAGCCCGGGACAGGGAATACCCAATGAGCAGTTCTTC. It is translated as CASSPGQGIPNEQFF. The chain joins TRBV7-7 to TRBJ2-1; 9 positions match TRBD1. Germline loops: CDR1 SSHAT, CDR2 FNYEAQ (reference sequence). CDR3 size: 15 residues. The whole variable domain, filled in from reference TRBV7-7 and TRBJ2-1, reads GAGVSQSPRYKVTKRGQDVTLRCDPISSHATLYWYQQALGQGPEFLTYFNYEAQPDKSGLPSDRFSAERPEGSISTLTIQRTEQRDSAMYRCASSPGQGIPNEQFFGPGTRLTVL.

The chain recombines TRBV5-1 with TRBJ1-1; the D is unclear. The V and J ends lost 0 bases and 1 base respectively, with 10 bases between them. From germline, CDR1 is SGHRS and CDR2 YFSETQ. The CDR3 totals 15 residues. This CDR3 is CASSLEAAGNTEAFF. The CDR3 DNA follows: TGCGCCAGCAGCTTGGAAGCGGCTGGGAACACTGAAGCTTTCTTT.

The V gene is TRBV5-1, the J gene TRBJ1-3; TRBD1 matches 8 bases. Germline V gene lookup returns CDR1 SGHRS and CDR2 YFSETQ. The CDR3 spans 17 residues. V trimming: 0 bases; J trimming: 0 bases; junction bases outside the gene matches: 5. CDR3 amino acids: CASSLGATGGSGNTIYF. The CDR3 nucleotides read TGCGCCAGCAGCTTGGGGGCTACAGGGGGCTCTGGAAACACCATATATTTT.

This rearrangement joins TRBV5-1 to TRBJ2-7; D gene unclear. This CDR3 has 15 amino acids. Trimming took 0 bases from V and 0 from J, leaving 10 bases between them. Germline CDR1 SGHRS, CDR2 YFSETQ. This CDR3 is CASSLALESSYEQYF. CDR3 nucleotides: TGCGCCAGCAGCTTGGCCCTAGAATCCTCCTACGAGCAGTACTTC.

This clone turned up a few times. The V and J genes are TRBV2 and TRBJ2-3, with a possible D match to TRBD2 (6 bases). The germline V gene has CDR1 SNHLY and CDR2 FYNNEI. The CDR3 contains 13 residues. The V gene lost 9 bases and the J gene lost 6 bases, with 16 bases spanning the gap. CDR3 sequence reads: CARGFSGADTQYF. Here the CDR3 DNA reads TGTGCCAGAGGGTTTAGCGGCGCGGATACGCAGTATTTT.

Concerning this clone itself: This sample also contains other DNA sequences that code for the same CDR3. The chain employs TRBV28 and TRBJ2-2; maybe TRBD2 (6 bases). The germline gives CDR1 MDHEN, CDR2 SYDVKM. The V end lost 5 bases, the J end lost 8 bases, and 15 bases lay between the germline ends. This CDR3 region has 14 residues. The CDR3 is CASSPGTGTGELFF. The CDR3 DNA is TGTGCCAGCAGTCCGGGGACTGGCACGGGGGAGCTGTTTTTT.

The gene calls are TRBV30 and TRBJ2-7, with a possible D match to TRBD2 (6 bases). Germline loops: CDR1 GTSNPN, CDR2 SVGIG (reference sequence). V was pared by 3 bases and J by 3 bases, with 12 bases between. The CDR3 covers 13 residues. The CDR3 DNA sequence: TGTGCCTGGAGACGGGACTCACTCTACGAGCAGTACTTC. Its translation is CAWRRDSLYEQYF.

This chain uses TRBV9 with TRBJ2-1, with D unresolved. Germline V lookup: CDR1 SGDLS, CDR2 YYNGEE. The CDR3 spans 14 residues. Trimming took off 0 bases at V and 3 bases at J, with 7 bases between the two ends. DNA for the CDR3: TGTGCCAGCAGCGTAGCACCGGGCTACAATGAGCAGTTCTTC. Translating it yields CASSVAPGYNEQFF.

The J gene is TRBJ2-3, the V gene TRBV5-6, with D maybe TRBD2 (6 bases). Germline CDR1 reads SGHDT; CDR2 reads YYEEEE. The length of the CDR3 is 14 residues. Between the trimmed V and J ends, which lost 3 bases and 6 bases, there was a span of 14 bases. The CDR3 reads CASSSTWEADTQYF. In nucleotides, the CDR3 is TGTGCCAGCAGCTCAACTTGGGAGGCGGATACGCAGTATTTT.

This chain joins TRBV7-3 and TRBJ2-7; 9 bases are a match to TRBD1. The germline V gene encodes CDR1 SGHTA and CDR2 FQGTGA. This CDR3 comprises 15 residues. V lost 1 base and J lost 3; bases outside the gene matches: 4. The CDR3 protein is CASSLMGTGYYEQYF. In DNA form, the CDR3 reads TGTGCCAGCAGCTTAATGGGGACAGGGTACTACGAGCAGTACTTC.

This chain uses TRBV19 with TRBJ1-5; 7 nucleotides line up with TRBD1. V lost 4 bases, J lost 3 bases, and 9 bases stayed unmatched. CDR1 and CDR2 (germline): LNHDA, SQIVND (reference sequence). CDR3 length: 16 residues. The CDR3: CASSSRQGQPNQPQHF. For the CDR3, the DNA is TGTGCCAGTAGTAGCCGACAGGGCCAACCCAATCAGCCCCAGCATTTT.

The chain couples TRBV4-1 to TRBJ2-1, with 9 bases that match TRBD1. The junction had 13 bases not matched to a gene; V was cut back by 1 base and J by 9 bases. The germline V gene has CDR1 MGHRA and CDR2 YSYEKL. The CDR3 has 17 residues. This CDR3 reads CASSQAIRDPGQGEQFF. For the CDR3, the DNA is TGCGCCAGCAGCCAAGCAATCCGGGACCCGGGACAGGGTGAGCAGTTCTTC.

The chain couples TRBV6-1 to TRBJ2-2; weak D call: TRBD2 (5 bases). CDR1 is MNHNS, CDR2 SASEGT, per germline. Trimming removed 11 bases from V and 0 bases from J, with 10 bases in between. This CDR3 has 13 amino acids. CDR3 in amino acids: CARKDSNTGELFF. CDR3 nucleotide sequence: TGTGCCCGGAAGGACTCGAACACCGGGGAGCTGTTTTTT.

The CDR3 DNA follows: TGTGCCAGCAGGGTAGGGGTAGCGGGAGGGCCAGGGGAGCAGTTCTTC. Translation gives CASRVGVAGGPGEQFF. J is TRBJ2-1 and V is TRBV2; 11 bases agree with TRBD2. The germline V gene encodes CDR1 SNHLY and CDR2 FYNNEI. The CDR3 has 16 residues. The junction had 14 bases not matched to a gene; V was cut back by 6 bases and J by 10 bases.

This clone is a singleton in its sample. This chain uses TRBV18 with TRBJ2-5; D is uncertain. This CDR3 is 12 amino acids long. The V gene lost 4 bases and the J gene lost 7 bases, with 10 bases spanning the gap. CDR1 is KGHSH and CDR2 is LQKENI in the germline V gene. The CDR3 loop is CASSLNRGTQYF. The CDR3, as DNA: TGTGCCAGCTCACTAAACCGCGGGACCCAGTACTTC.

This clone was seen once. CDR3 amino acids: CASSVDSFSGNTIYF. The CDR3 region has the DNA TGTGCCAGCAGCGTGGACTCTTTCTCTGGAAACACCATATATTTT. The chain employs TRBV2 and TRBJ1-3; D remains unclear. The CDR3 loop spans 15 amino acids. Per germline, CDR1 SNHLY and CDR2 FYNNEI. The V end lost 6 bases, the J end lost 0 bases, and 12 bases lay between the germline ends.

This sequence joins TRBV10-3 and TRBJ2-1, with 13 bases matching TRBD2. This CDR3 has 16 residues. From germline, CDR1 is ENHRY and CDR2 SYGVKD. The junction had 8 bases not matched to a gene; V was cut back by 3 bases and J by 9 bases. Here the CDR3 DNA reads TGTGCCATCAGTGAATCCGGGACTAGCGGGGATGGTGAGCAGTTCTTC. This sequence encodes CAISESGTSGDGEQFF.

Of note for this clone: A junction boundary mismatches the germline segment, possibly from a read error. The chain links TRBV6-5 to TRBJ2-7, with D maybe TRBD1 (7 bases). The CDR3 spans 15 residues. The germline V gene encodes CDR1 MNHEY and CDR2 SVGAGI. The CDR3 loop reads CASSGRTGVDYKQYF. The CDR3 nucleotides are TGTGCCAGCAGCGGGAGAACAGGGGTCGACTACAAGCAGTACTTC.

J is TRBJ2-7 and V is TRBV4-1, with D unclear. Trimming took 0 bases from V and 3 from J, leaving 9 bases between them. The V gene's germline CDR1 is MGHRA and CDR2 YSYEKL. The CDR3 loop spans 14 amino acids. The CDR3 loop reads CASSQDRPGYEQYF. In DNA form, the CDR3 reads TGCGCCAGCAGCCAAGATCGGCCGGGCTACGAGCAGTACTTC.

CDR3 coding DNA: TGTGCCAGCAGTTCCCGGGGTTACGAGCAGTACTTC. It encodes CASSSRGYEQYF. V is TRBV6-6 and J is TRBJ2-7, with D perhaps TRBD2 (5 bases). This CDR3 is 12 amino acids long. V was clipped by 4 bases and J by 4 bases, with 8 bases between them. The V gene's germline CDR1 is MNHNY and CDR2 SVGAGI (reference sequence).

The sample holds one count of this clone. The chain employs TRBV19 and TRBJ2-3; TRBD2 is a possible D gene (7 bases). Germline V gene data show CDR1 as LNHDA and CDR2 as SQIVND (reference sequence). Deletions cut 7 bases from V and 2 bases from J, with 16 bases between. The CDR3 has 15 residues. CDR3 loop: CASTRRGGDTDTQYF. The CDR3 DNA is TGTGCCAGTACGCGTAGGGGGGGGGACACAGATACGCAGTATTTT.

This clone was seen many times. In the same sample, other DNA sequences code for this CDR3. V and J are TRBV5-4 and TRBJ2-5; TRBD2 matches 7 bases. This CDR3 has 15 amino acids. V lost 1 base to trimming and J lost 2 bases; unmatched junction nucleotides: 5. CDR1 is SGHNT, CDR2 YYREEE, per germline (reference sequence). Here the CDR3 reads CASSLSLAVQETQYF. The DNA for the CDR3 is TGTGCCAGCAGCTTGTCCCTAGCGGTACAAGAGACCCAGTACTTC.